This T cell receptor (beta chain) was obtained from a study of shared clonotypes between healthy human individuals (TCRdb year 2020). Some background on the complete study: A few men and a couple of women, aged 18 to 49 years, made up the cohort. Per donor, three plates each were used for CD4 naive and CD4 memory, two for CD8 naive, and one for CD8 memory. Blood TCR repertoires of roughly five healthy adults were deeply sequenced to estimate repertoire size and the extent of clonotype sharing between individuals. To increase sequencing depth and limit assay-specific biases, different laboratories used diverse techniques to prepare libraries and sequence TCR repertoires. Each donor's leukapheresis produced roughly between roughly 0.85 and 10 billion PBMCs. Study-wide findings and limitations: Even with the large sequencing depth, rarefaction of the sorted-subset datasets indicated that sequencing was incomplete. Pairwise subsampling indicated that sequencing depth was expected to affect the degree of clonotype sharing among donors. Sampling was restricted to blood, and TCR repertoires in tissue are likely to differ from TCR repertoires in blood. Across a handful of donors, about 5.2% of naive CD4, roughly 3.4% of naive CD8, roughly 2.3% of memory CD4, and roughly 0.41% of memory CD8 clonotypes were shared. Compared with non-shared clonotypes, clonotypes shared by all four sorted-subset donors had higher generation probabilities. Estimated clonotype richness was generally larger for naive than for memory subsets. The small number of donors limited the genetic and exposure-history diversity represented.

CD8 naive samples consisted of CD45RO-negative cells that were positively selected for CCR7, yielding a CD45RA+CCR7+ population without TemRA cells. Donors were healthy HIV-negative adults with no recently reported acute infections or vaccinations. Every donor was a Caucasian adult living in Nashville, Tennessee, USA. Blood was collected by leukapheresis, and PBMCs were isolated by Ficoll-Histopaque density gradient centrifugation and then cryopreserved in liquid nitrogen vapor phase. Analytical flow cytometry was used to check the purity and quantity of each magnetically sorted T cell population. Each sorted fraction had its genomic DNA isolated and then quantified by UV absorbance on a Nanodrop 2000c. As regards this clone: Its binding antigen is unknown. Per-nucleotide qualities are absent, and no much larger clonotype sits a single base away.

TCR CDR3 regions were amplified from genomic DNA by multiplex PCR using the deep immunoSEQ assay. Extracted genomic DNA from each cell subset was distributed evenly across all wells of several immunoSEQ 96-well plates, and each plate was treated as a replicate. For sorted subsets, each replicate PCR was loaded with approximately 0.2 ug genomic DNA, equivalent to 25,000 to 30,000 T cell genomes. Purified libraries were measured with a Qubit 3.0 fluorometer, size-checked on a Bioanalyzer 2100, and measured again with the KAPA Library Quantification kit. Every immunoSEQ 96-well plate was sequenced on a dedicated single-read 150-cycle Illumina NextSeq 550 flow cell. The authors processed their data as follows. Because the immunoSEQ output included only junctional sequences and no quality scores, the filtering could not be the same as the filtering used for full-length reads. Sequences were annotated with PyIR, a Python wrapper for IgBLAST v1.9, and V/J genes and CDR3 were assigned using IMGT germline references. Reads with weak V/J assignments (E-value above 1e-6), missing CDR3, stop codons, out-of-frame junctions, or ambiguous translated residues were removed. V3J clonotypes were defined as sequences sharing an identical inferred V gene, J gene, and CDR3 amino acid sequence. To compute the percentage overlap between repertoires, the number of shared unique clonotypes was divided by the size of the smaller repertoire. Richness of each repertoire was evaluated using RTK rarefaction, the Chao1 estimator, and Recon v2.1 estimates of unobserved clonotypes. Generation probabilities for all TCRbeta clonotypes obtained by the gDNA method from a few donors were computed using OLGA. TCRdb took over this immuneACCESS table, retaining in-frame rearrangements with V and J assigned. Such tables are incomplete; in checked studies, under half of the missing clones stem from an unresolved V gene, and the remainder is unexplained. That table gives V, J and clone size, and the DNA gave D and trimming. This sample holds approximately 720,000 clones; roughly 94% were observed only once. The ten largest account for 20% to 25% of the sample.

At the junction V is shortened by 4 bases and J by 6 bases, with 13 bases in between. Counted from cysteine to phenylalanine, this CDR3 has 14 amino acids. Of the read, only the CDR3 DNA is kept; its 42 bases are in frame from base 1. The germline V gene sets CDR1 to SGDLS and CDR2 to YYNGEE. The clonotype originates from a man aged 25-45 years in good health. The chain links TRBV9 with TRBJ1-4, with the D gene not confidently named. The specimen sequenced was naive CD8+ T cells sorted from blood. The cell subset or site label corresponds to: CD45RA+CCR7+. The DNA is TGTGCCAGCAGCCCCTCTCATGGAGATGAAAAACTGTTTTTT. This codes for CASSPSHGDEKLFF. Joined to the reference TRBV9 and TRBJ1-4 proteins, this CDR3 gives the full variable domain: DSGVTQTPKHLITATGQRVTLRCSPRSGDLSVYWYQQSLDQGLQFLIQYYNGEERAKGNILERFSAQQFPDLHSELNLSSLELGDSALYFCASSPSHGDEKLFFGSGTQLSVL.